The T cell receptor beta chain under discussion was sequenced for a study of chemoradiotherapy in HPV16-positive cancers. For the study at large: Candidate HPV-specific T-cell clones and common TCR motifs came from functional assays in two HPV16-positive patients.

Measured with immunoSEQ multiplex PCR; TCRdb has only the in-frame clones, and not every one. The table has around 12,000 clones, around three fifths seen once; the top ten hold about 20%. The length of the CDR3 is 16 residues. Germline V gene lookup returns CDR1 SGHNT and CDR2 YYREEE (reference sequence). Trimming cost V 0 bases and J 0 bases; bases outside gene matches: 4. The origin of this receptor is a human donor with HPV-associated anogenital cancer. This chain uses TRBV5-4 with TRBJ1-2; 8 bases match TRBD1. Specimen collection occurred from a patient who underwent chemoradiotherapy. CDR3: CASSLATGGPNYGYTF. DNA for the CDR3: TGTGCCAGCAGCTTGGCCACAGGGGGACCTAACTATGGCTACACCTTC.